The clone carrying this TCR beta chain was counted a few times. The antigen is unknown. A single record per CDR3 protein comes from TCRdb applying MiXCR to the RT-PCR reads. The sample records about 620,000 distinct CDR3 sequences, 10% to 15% being singletons. The record originates from a study of response to subunit inactivated influenza vaccine. Findings and caveats of the study: T cells newly recruited by each seasonal influenza vaccination are few, the authors suggested.

The V gene's germline CDR1 is SGHVS and CDR2 FQNEAQ. Losses at the gene ends were 2 bases for V and 6 bases for J; bases not matched to a gene: 7. This CDR3 is built from 16 residues. The sample here was PBMCs from blood, taken on the day of vaccination. This sequence joins TRBV7-8 and TRBJ2-3, with 11 positions matching TRBD2. This clonotype was sampled from a middle-aged man who received an inactivated influenza vaccine. The CDR3 DNA follows: TGTGCCAGCAGCTTAATGTTAGCGGGAGGGACTGATACGCAGTATTTT. As protein: CASSLMLAGGTDTQYF. The full variable domain, with the rest looked up from reference TRBV7-8 and TRBJ2-3, is GAGVSQSPRYKVAKRGQDVALRCDPISGHVSLFWYQQALGQGPEFLTYFQNEAQLDKSGLPSDRFFAERPEGSVSTLKIQRTQQEDSAVYLCASSLMLAGGTDTQYFGPGTRLTVL.